These 17 T cell receptor beta chains were sequenced from one sample in a study of early T cells in non-severe SARS-CoV-2 infection (dated by TCRdb to the early 2020s). The library was prepared using 5' RACE. For sequencing, a NextSeq 500 was employed. TCRdb trimmed the raw reads at Q25, called clones with MiXCR and kept productive beta chains. Rows merge per CDR3 protein into single entries with the most common DNA and genes. Recorded for this sample are approximately 50,000 distinct CDR3 sequences; under 8.5% of them occurred a single time. Of the sample, roughly 4.2% falls within the top ten clones. Sequences were obtained from whole blood. Receptor source: an adult who was a healthcare worker with PCR-confirmed SARS-CoV-2 infection or an uninfected control (not recorded which).

This chain connects TRBV20-1 to TRBJ2-3; D gene ambiguous. Germline V gene data show CDR1 as DFQATT and CDR2 as SNEGSKA (reference sequence). CDR3 length equals 12 residues. The V end lost 6 bases, the J end lost 2 bases, and 9 bases lay between the germline ends. CDR3 in amino acids: CSAERDTDTQYF. The CDR3 DNA reads as TGCAGTGCCGAGCGAGACACAGATACGCAGTATTTT.

Many counts were recorded for this clonotype. The rearrangement links TRBV5-1 to TRBJ1-2; TRBD1 might be the D (5 bases). Germline CDR1 and CDR2: SGHRS and YFSETQ. The CDR3 consists of 16 residues. The V end was cut by 3 bases, the J end by 0 bases, with 15 bases between. The CDR3 here is CASSSGSGDTNYGYTF. The CDR3 DNA is TGCGCCAGCAGCTCAGGATCGGGGGATACTAACTATGGCTACACCTTC.

This clonotype was seen a handful of times. The rearrangement joins TRBV6-2 or TRBV6-3 to TRBJ2-7; 9 bases match TRBD2. The trim removed 2 bases at V and 6 bases at J, leaving 11 bases unmatched. The CDR3 sequence is 16 residues long. The germline gives CDR1 MNHEY, CDR2 SVGEGT. The CDR3 is CASSYRGLAPKVEQYF. For the CDR3, the DNA is TGTGCCAGCAGTTACCGAGGACTAGCGCCAAAGGTCGAGCAGTACTTC.

The rearrangement uses TRBV5-1 and TRBJ2-1; the D is unclear. The CDR3 has 16 amino acids. Germline V lookup: CDR1 SGHRS, CDR2 YFSETQ. V gave up 1 base and J gave up 6 bases, with 17 bases separating them. The CDR3 DNA sequence: TGCGCCAGCAGCTTGATCCCCCTACGGTTGGGCAATGAGCAGTTCTTC. This sequence encodes CASSLIPLRLGNEQFF.

This clonotype was detected ten times or more. The chain uses TRBV18 and TRBJ1-1; D not resolved. With 4 bases removed from V and 8 bases from J, the gap between germline ends came to 14 bases. The germline V gene encodes CDR1 KGHSH and CDR2 LQKENI. This CDR3 is 13 amino acids long. CDR3 loop: CASSRESQLEAFF. In nucleotides, the CDR3 is TGTGCCAGCTCACGGGAGTCACAGCTAGAAGCTTTCTTT.

This clonotype was seen repeatedly, ten times or more. The chain links TRBV19 to TRBJ1-2; D possibly corresponds to TRBD1 (6 bases). Germline CDR1 and CDR2: LNHDA and SQIVND (reference sequence). The CDR3 spans 13 residues. V lost 7 bases and J 4 bases, leaving 13 bases between the germline ends. CDR3 sequence (DNA): TGTGCCAGTACCCAGGGACAATCCTATGGCTACACCTTC. Translation gives CASTQGQSYGYTF.

There are many counts of this clonotype. The chain couples TRBV20-1 to TRBJ1-1; 8 bases match TRBD1. V lost 2 bases and J lost 4; bases outside the gene matches: 3. This CDR3 is 13 amino acids long. Germline values: CDR1 DFQATT, CDR2 SNEGSKA (reference sequence). The CDR3 nucleotides are TGCAGTGCTAGACGTACAGGGGGCACTGAAGCTTTCTTT. Protein sequence: CSARRTGGTEAFF.

This clonotype came up a few times. The chain is built from TRBV10-1 and TRBJ1-1; the match to TRBD1 covers 7 bases. CDR3 length: 17 amino acids. Per germline, CDR1 WNHNN and CDR2 SYGVQD (reference sequence). With V trimmed by 4 bases and J by 0 bases, 11 bases remained unmatched. As DNA, the CDR3 is TGCGCCAGCAGTGGCACAGGGGTCGTGTACATGAACACTGAAGCTTTCTTT. Encoded protein: CASSGTGVVYMNTEAFF.

The rearrangement uses TRBV11-2 and TRBJ2-3; TRBD2 aligns across 10 bases. The germline V gene encodes CDR1 SGHAT and CDR2 FQNNGV. The ends lost 4 bases at V and 4 bases at J; junction bases unmatched: 8. The CDR3 runs 16 residues. CDR3 DNA sequence: TGTGCCAGCAGCTCGCGTAGAGGGACTAGCGCAGATACGCAGTATTTT. As protein: CASSSRRGTSADTQYF.

There are a few counts of this clonotype. The chain carries TRBV9 and TRBJ2-3, with 9 bases identical to TRBD2. The V segment lost 3 bases and the J segment 4 bases; nucleotides outside the gene matches: 6. This CDR3 contains 15 residues. Germline CDR1 reads SGDLS; CDR2 reads YYNGEE. The CDR3 loop reads CASSAFSGSSDTQYF. CDR3 bases: TGTGCCAGCAGCGCCTTTAGCGGGAGTTCAGATACGCAGTATTTT.

This clonotype was observed a handful of times. The chain carries TRBV12-3 or TRBV12-4 and TRBJ1-1; D uncertain. The CDR3 is 15 residues long. Trimming removed 5 bases from V and 1 base from J, with 14 bases in between. The CDR3, as DNA: TGTGCCAGCAGTCATCCCCCGATACCGAACACTGAAGCTTTCTTT. Its translation is CASSHPPIPNTEAFF.

The rearrangement links TRBV20-1 to TRBJ1-1; D ambiguous. The germline gives CDR1 DFQATT, CDR2 SNEGSKA (reference sequence). The CDR3 length is 13 residues. V dropped 6 bases and J dropped 3 bases, with 14 bases sitting between them. CDR3 sequence reads: CSARGGRDTEAFF. Here the CDR3 DNA reads TGCAGTGCCCGAGGCGGGCGGGACACTGAAGCTTTCTTT.

This clonotype was observed at least ten times. V is TRBV28 and J is TRBJ2-7; D unresolved. V lost 5 bases, J lost 5 bases, and 13 bases lay in between. There are 13 residues in the CDR3. Germline CDR1 and CDR2: MDHEN and SYDVKM. The CDR3 loop is CASSPPDLDEQYF. The DNA for the CDR3 is TGTGCCAGCAGTCCCCCCGACCTTGACGAGCAGTACTTC.

This clonotype came up many times. V and J are TRBV18 and TRBJ1-6; no clear D. The V gene lost 3 bases and the J gene lost 6 bases, with 9 bases spanning the gap. From germline, CDR1 is KGHSH and CDR2 LQKENI. The CDR3 runs 14 residues. Here the CDR3 reads CASSPLSVNSPLHF. In DNA form, the CDR3 reads TGTGCCAGCTCACCTCTATCGGTTAATTCACCCCTCCACTTT.

This chain joins TRBV5-1 and TRBJ2-1, with D perhaps TRBD1 or TRBD2 (5 bases each). The CDR3 loop spans 15 amino acids. Trimming left V 4 bases short and J 2 bases short, with 13 bases between. Germline V gene sequence: CDR1 SGHRS, CDR2 YFSETQ. The CDR3 DNA reads TGCGCCAGCAGCGGCCGGGACGGAGCCTACAATGAGCAGTTCTTC. Residues: CASSGRDGAYNEQFF.

The sample holds a few counts of this clonotype. The chain uses TRBV12-3 or TRBV12-4 and TRBJ2-3; D remains ambiguous. The V gene lost 1 base and the J gene lost 1 base, with 6 bases spanning the gap. The CDR3 covers 14 residues. The CDR3 spells CASSLGPGTDTQYF. DNA for the CDR3: TGTGCCAGCAGTTTAGGACCTGGCACAGATACGCAGTATTTT.

This clonotype was seen a few times. V usage is TRBV14 and J usage is TRBJ1-3, with D hard to call. Germline CDR1 is SGHDN and CDR2 is FVKESK. The V end was cut by 1 base, the J end by 0 bases, with 10 bases between. This CDR3 spans 16 amino acids. The DNA for the CDR3 is TGTGCCAGCAGCCAAGGGAGGATAAGCTCTGGAAACACCATATATTTT. This encodes CASSQGRISSGNTIYF.